Listed below are T cell receptor beta chains from one sample, sequenced in a study of PD-1 blockade in classical Hodgkin lymphoma. The method was immunoSEQ multiplex PCR; TCRdb's version includes in-frame clones alone and lacks a portion of them. Among around 58,000 clones listed, about 88% were seen once. Sequences were derived from peripheral blood mononuclear cells (PBMCs), sampled at baseline. The receptors were sampled from a human donor with classical Hodgkin lymphoma. Both conserved end residues are trimmed from each CDR3.

v_call	j_call	cdr3_aa
TRBV13	TRBJ2-3	ASSPSADTQY
TRBV7-6	TRBJ2-1	ASSPSAGGPNEQF
TRBV11-2	TRBJ2-5	ASSQFRSETQY
TRBV6-6	TRBJ2-1	ASSYRTSRDNEQF
TRBV5-1	TRBJ2-7	ASSPVGTSAYEQY
TRBV18	TRBJ1-5	ASSPQGPYSNQPQH
TRBV27	TRBJ2-2	ASSDTIVPGELF
TRBV9	TRBJ2-2	ASSVGRWGTGELF
TRBV4-2	TRBJ1-4	ASSQEGSTGGANEKLF
TRBV27	TRBJ1-1	ASSAGTGVSGTEAF
TRBV28	TRBJ1-4	ASSLSVLRTNEKLF
TRBV5-1	TRBJ2-7	ASSLTGAYEQY
TRBV15	TRBJ2-7	ATSREGGSSYEQY
TRBV4-2	TRBJ1-1	ASSDGEKTNTEAF
TRBV10-3	TRBJ1-1	AISAGGEATEAF
TRBV7-7	TRBJ2-7	ASSLNSGHEQY
TRBV28	TRBJ1-1	ASSPWTGSNTEAF
TRBV5-8	TRBJ1-2	ASSSTGTYGYT
TRBV11-3	TRBJ2-1	ASSFGNNEQF
TRBV6-4	TRBJ1-3	ASITGRGNTIY
TRBV19	TRBJ2-2	ASSILGPNTGELF
TRBV7-2	TRBJ2-5	ASRGETQY
TRBV29-1	TRBJ2-2	SVVGGGRELF
TRBV28	TRBJ2-1	AVASGTYNEQF
TRBV5-8	TRBJ1-5	ASSSTEIINQPQH
TRBV6-5	TRBJ2-1	ASSYTLSGRGNEQF
TRBV28	TRBJ2-3	ASSWYGSTDTQY
TRBV5-1	TRBJ2-3	ASSLSMGTDTQY
TRBV5-4	TRBJ2-3	ASSSFGWDVTDTQY
TRBV27	TRBJ2-5	ASSDTGLETQY
TRBV27	TRBJ2-1	ASSLLAGDSYNEQF
TRBV5-1	TRBJ2-3	ASGRDRSGTDTQY
TRBV5-1	TRBJ2-7	ASSLGQAGVYEQY
TRBV7-8	TRBJ2-7	ASSPGTGAYEQY
TRBV6-1	TRBJ2-7	ASSPPGASYEQY
TRBV11-2	TRBJ2-3	ASTLLAGSTDTQY
TRBV28	TRBJ2-5	ASSSGTSRQETQY
TRBV19	TRBJ2-2	ASSPGLAGGRRTGELF
TRBV14	TRBJ2-1	ASSQGGNPGYNEQF
TRBV28	TRBJ2-4	ASSLRGGGNIQY
TRBV5-1	TRBJ2-3	ASSVLAGEDTQY
TRBV6-1	TRBJ2-7	ATQAYEQY
TRBV28	TRBJ2-7	ASSLPREQQY
TRBV4-1	TRBJ1-3	ASSQAAVHTGNTIY
TRBV7-9	TRBJ2-3	ASSTRTGSDTQY